The present T cell receptor (beta chain) was sequenced within a study of HIV-infected patients and healthy controls. CDR3 length equals 15 residues. CDR1 and CDR2 (germline): LGHDT, YNNKEL (reference sequence). V dropped 3 bases and J dropped 12; count of bases not matched to a gene: 14. MiXCR was run by TCRdb on the 5' RACE reads, yielding one entry per CDR3 protein. This table has 60,000 to 70,000 distinct CDR3 sequences, 15% to 20% appearing once. This TCR came from a human donor in good health. The sequenced sample consisted of CD4+ T cells from blood. This sequence joins TRBV3-1 and TRBJ1-1, with 9 positions matching TRBD1. In DNA, the CDR3 is TGTGCCAGCAGCCAGGACAGGGGCTTATTTGAAATGTCTTTCTTT. It encodes CASSQDRGLFEMSFF. The full variable domain, its missing parts supplied by reference TRBV3-1 and TRBJ1-1, is DTAVSQTPKYLVTQMGNDKSIKCEQNLGHDTMYWYKQDSKKFLKIMFSYNNKELIINETVPNRFSPKSPDKAHLNLHINSLELGDSAVYFCASSQDRGLFEMSFFGQGTRLTVV.